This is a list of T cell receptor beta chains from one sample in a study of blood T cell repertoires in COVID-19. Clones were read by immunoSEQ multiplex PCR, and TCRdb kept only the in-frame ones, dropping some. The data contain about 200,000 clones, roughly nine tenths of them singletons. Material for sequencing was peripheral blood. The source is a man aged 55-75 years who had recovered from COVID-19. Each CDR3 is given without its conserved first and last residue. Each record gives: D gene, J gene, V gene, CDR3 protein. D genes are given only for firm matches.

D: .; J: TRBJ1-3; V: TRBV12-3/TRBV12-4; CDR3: ASSTLSGNTIY
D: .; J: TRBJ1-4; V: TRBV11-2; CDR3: ASSTTIFQGEKLF
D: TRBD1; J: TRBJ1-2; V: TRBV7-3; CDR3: ASSPSPGTGFYGYT
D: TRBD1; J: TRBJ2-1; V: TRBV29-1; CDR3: SVPGQGYNEQF
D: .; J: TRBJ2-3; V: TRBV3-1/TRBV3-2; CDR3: ASSSGWGSSTDTQY
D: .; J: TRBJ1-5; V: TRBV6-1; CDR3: ASSERRVVSNQPQH
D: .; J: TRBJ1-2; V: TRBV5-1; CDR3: ASSFGHQTYGYT
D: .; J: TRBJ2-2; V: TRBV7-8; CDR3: ASSPSGSSGELF
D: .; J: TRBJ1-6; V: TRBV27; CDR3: ASSSWGGRHNSPLH
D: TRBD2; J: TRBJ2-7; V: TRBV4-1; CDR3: ASSQGASGVLGEQY
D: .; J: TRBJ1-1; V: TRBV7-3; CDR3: ASSLDGRGEAF
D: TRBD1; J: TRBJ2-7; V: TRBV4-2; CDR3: ASSPGQGETYEQY
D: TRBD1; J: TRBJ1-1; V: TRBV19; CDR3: ASRTGGRGTEAF
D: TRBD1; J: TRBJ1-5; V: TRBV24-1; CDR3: ATSDRSGTGDNQPQH
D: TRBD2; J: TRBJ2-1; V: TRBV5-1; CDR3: ASSGGLAGLYNEQF
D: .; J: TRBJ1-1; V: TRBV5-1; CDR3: ASSSNGGMNTEAF
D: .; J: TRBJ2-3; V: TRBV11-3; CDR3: ASSPRGTGTDTQY
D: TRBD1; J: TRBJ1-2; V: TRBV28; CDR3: ASRRQGYGYT
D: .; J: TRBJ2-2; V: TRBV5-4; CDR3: ASTTQGGGHGELF
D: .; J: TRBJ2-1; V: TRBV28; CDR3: ASREDVREQF
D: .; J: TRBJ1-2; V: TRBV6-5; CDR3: ASSYSNRANYGYT
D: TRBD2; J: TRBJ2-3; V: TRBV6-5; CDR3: ASSSYGGTTDTQY
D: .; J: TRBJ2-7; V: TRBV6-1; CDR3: ASSERGKQY
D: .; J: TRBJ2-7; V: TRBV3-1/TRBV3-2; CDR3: ASSPFSSSYEQY
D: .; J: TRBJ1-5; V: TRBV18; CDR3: ASSPEVLISRDRPQH
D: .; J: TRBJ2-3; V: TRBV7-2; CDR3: ASSSRLVEGTQY
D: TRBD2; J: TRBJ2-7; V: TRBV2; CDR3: ASSVQLAVYEQY
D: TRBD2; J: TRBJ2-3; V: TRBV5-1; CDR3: ASSLYQGLVGDTQY
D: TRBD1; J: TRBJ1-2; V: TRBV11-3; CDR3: ASSLDMDRGNYGYT
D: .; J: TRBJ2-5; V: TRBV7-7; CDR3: ASSLAAPGSGGTQY
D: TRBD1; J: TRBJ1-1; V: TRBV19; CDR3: ASSQTPGQRNTEAF
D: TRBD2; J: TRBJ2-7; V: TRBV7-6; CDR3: ASSPRTSGTYEQY
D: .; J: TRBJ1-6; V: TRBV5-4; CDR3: ASSAWTSNSPLH
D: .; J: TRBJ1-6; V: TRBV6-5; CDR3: ASTTRSYNSPLH
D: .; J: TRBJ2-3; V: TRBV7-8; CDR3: ASSSSGYTQY
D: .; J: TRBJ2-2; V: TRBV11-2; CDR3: ASSPPWEGVTGELF
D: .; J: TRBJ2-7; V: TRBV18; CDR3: ASSPSSARGYEQY
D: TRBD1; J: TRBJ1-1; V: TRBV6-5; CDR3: ASSYGDRLNTEAF
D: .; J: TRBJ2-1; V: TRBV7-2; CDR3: ASSFDGDMNEQF
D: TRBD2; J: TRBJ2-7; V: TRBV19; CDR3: ASSTPTSGRDEQY
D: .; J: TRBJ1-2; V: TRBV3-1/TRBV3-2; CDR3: ASSQNSLYGYT
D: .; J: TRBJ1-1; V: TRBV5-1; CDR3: ASSLIGGRETEAF
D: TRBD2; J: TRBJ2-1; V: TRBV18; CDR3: ASQGLAGVEQF
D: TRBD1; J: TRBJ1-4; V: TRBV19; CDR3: ASSIGQGSSEKLF
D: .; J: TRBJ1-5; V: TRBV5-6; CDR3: ASSRTPGPNQPQH
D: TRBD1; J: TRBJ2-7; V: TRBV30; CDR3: AWSVGGKTYEQY
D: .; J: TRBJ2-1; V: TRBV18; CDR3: ASSPLVAANYNEQF
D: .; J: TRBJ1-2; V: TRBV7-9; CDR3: ASSSTEGVGGYT
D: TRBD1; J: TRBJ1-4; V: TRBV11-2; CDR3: ASSLAEGQGEKLF
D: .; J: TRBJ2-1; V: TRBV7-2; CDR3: ASSKEMAGNEQF
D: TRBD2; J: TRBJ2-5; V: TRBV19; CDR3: ATNPTSGQETQY
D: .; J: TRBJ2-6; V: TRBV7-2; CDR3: ASSRGRANVLT
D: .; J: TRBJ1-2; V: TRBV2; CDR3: ASNRNYGYT
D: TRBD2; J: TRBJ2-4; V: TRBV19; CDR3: ASSPGREGGNIQY
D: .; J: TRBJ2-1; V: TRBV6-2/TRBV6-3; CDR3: ASSLDGTYNEQF
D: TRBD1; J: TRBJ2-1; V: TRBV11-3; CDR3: ASSSYRGDEQF
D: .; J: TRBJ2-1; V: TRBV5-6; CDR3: ASSLRGGAYNEQF
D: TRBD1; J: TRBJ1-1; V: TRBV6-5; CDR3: ASSYVGQGAKIEAF
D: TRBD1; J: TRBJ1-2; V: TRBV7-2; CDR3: ASITPGGNYGYT